This T cell receptor (beta chain) was recovered during a study of cytomegalovirus exposure and HLA in healthy donors. 60 Vbeta and 13 Jbeta primers were used in PCR. TCRdb keeps only in-frame clones here, not all; method: immunoSEQ multiplex PCR. Altogether fewer than 200,000 clones are present, 80% being singletons, with the ten largest covering around 6%. CDR1 SGHVS and CDR2 FQNEAQ come from the germline V gene. This CDR3 contains 15 residues. The germline V and J ends were trimmed by 1 base and 6 bases, with 16 bases remaining between them. The J gene is TRBJ2-7, the V gene TRBV7-8; D is unclear. The TCR comes from a man between 40 and 49 years old in good health and CMV-seronegative. Input material: PBMCs. The CDR3 nucleotides are TGTGCCAGCAGCTTAGTACGTAACGGGTGGGTCGAGCAGTACTTC. The encoded protein is CASSLVRNGWVEQYF. Filled out from reference TRBV7-8 and TRBJ2-7, the complete variable domain reads GAGVSQSPRYKVAKRGQDVALRCDPISGHVSLFWYQQALGQGPEFLTYFQNEAQLDKSGLPSDRFFAERPEGSVSTLKIQRTQQEDSAVYLCASSLVRNGWVEQYFGPGTRLTVT.